Sequencing of this T cell receptor beta chain was carried out in a study of blood T cell repertoires in COVID-19 (dated by TCRdb to about 2020). About the study as a whole: The collaborator samples originated in the United States, Italy and Spain and spanned the acute and convalescent phases of COVID-19. The samples were drawn from the first 160 participants of the ongoing ImmuneRACE study and from 950 to 1,500 subjects provided by 6 global collaborators. A freely available public database, intended as a resource for researchers studying the immune response to SARS-CoV-2, is where the repertoires were released. Deeply sampled blood TCRbeta repertoires from subjects exposed to, actively infected with, or recovered from COVID-19 were included in the dataset. Sample metadata almost always included a de-identified subject ID, COVID-19 status, age in years and sex. Where available, HLA class I and class II types were obtained from metadata supplied by the sample provider rather than from assay-based typing. The prospective study material was composed of cDNA or gDNA derived from T cells, B-cell-depleted T cells, or PBMCs.

Each collaborating institution followed its own protocols to collect whole blood in K2EDTA tubes. Collaborator samples were shipped for TCRbeta analysis as frozen whole blood, isolated PBMCs, or DNA extracted from either sample type. The immunoSEQ Assay, a bias-controlled multiplex PCR, was used to amplify TCRbeta CDR3 regions from genomic DNA. The paper's processing steps were these. The number of nucleated cells in each sample was estimated from the amplification of reference gene primers within the assay. To quantify the absolute abundance of each unique TCRbeta CDR3 rearrangement, sequence reads were collapsed and filtered. For each sample, productive Simpson clonality was calculated as the square root of Simpson's diversity index over productive rearrangements. What TCRdb holds here is the immuneACCESS table cut down to in-frame rearrangements. Part of the clones is not present; checked against another copy, under half of the missing clones reflect an unresolved V gene, and the others are unexplained. V and J calls and clone size are as listed in that table; D and trimming were resolved from the DNA. The sample table contains approximately 130,000 clones; only one count was recorded for around 78% of them. The ten largest account for 10% to 12% of the sample.

CDR1 and CDR2 (MNHEY, SMNVEV) derive from the germline V gene (reference sequence). Its CDR3 holds 17 amino acids, cysteine through phenylalanine. Solely the CDR3 DNA is kept, with 51 bases framed from the first base. Trimming takes 2 bases from V and 1 base from J, and the germline ends sit 15 bases apart. General study outcomes and caveats: How much clinical and demographic metadata was included differed by source and by participant, and the metadata was provided uncurated.

Remarks on this clone: The antigen this receptor binds is unknown. No qualities accompany the bases; no much larger clone lies one base away.

The chain is encoded by TRBV27 joined to TRBJ1-3; no D segment can be confidently identified. What was sequenced was peripheral blood. The receptor comes from a human donor in a cohort sampled during active COVID-19. The DNA sequence is given as TGTGCCAGCAGTTTAGCCTCCAGTAAACTATCTGGAAACACCATATATTTT. It specifies CASSLASSKLSGNTIYF.